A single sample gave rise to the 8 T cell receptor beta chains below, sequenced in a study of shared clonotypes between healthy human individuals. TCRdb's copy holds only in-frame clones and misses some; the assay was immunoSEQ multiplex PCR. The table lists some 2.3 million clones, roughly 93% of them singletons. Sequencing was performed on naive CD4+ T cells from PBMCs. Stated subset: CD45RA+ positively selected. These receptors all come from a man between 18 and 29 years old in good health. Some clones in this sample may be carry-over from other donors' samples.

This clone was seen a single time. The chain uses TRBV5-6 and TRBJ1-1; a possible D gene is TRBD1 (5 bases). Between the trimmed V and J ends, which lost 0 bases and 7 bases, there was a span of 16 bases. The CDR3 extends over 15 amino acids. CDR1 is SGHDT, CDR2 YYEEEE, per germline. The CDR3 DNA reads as TGTGCCAGCAGCTTGGGCAAGTGGGGCGCCCTTGAAGCTTTCTTT. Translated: CASSLGKWGALEAFF.

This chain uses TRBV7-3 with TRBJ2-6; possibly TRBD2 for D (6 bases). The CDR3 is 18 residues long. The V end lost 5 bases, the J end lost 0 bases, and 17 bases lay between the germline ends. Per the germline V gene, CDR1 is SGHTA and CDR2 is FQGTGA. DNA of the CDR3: TGTGCCAGCAGCCCCCGGGGGACGGGAAGCTCTGGGGCCAACGTCCTGACTTTC. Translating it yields CASSPRGTGSSGANVLTF.

The CDR3, as DNA: TGTGCCAGTAGTATAGAGAGGGGCCCTAATGAAAAACTGTTTTTT. It yields the protein CASSIERGPNEKLFF. This rearrangement joins TRBV19 to TRBJ1-4, with D maybe TRBD1 (5 bases). The CDR3 is 15 amino acids. Germline CDR1 LNHDA, CDR2 SQIVND (reference sequence). V dropped 0 bases and J dropped 3 bases, with 8 bases sitting between them.

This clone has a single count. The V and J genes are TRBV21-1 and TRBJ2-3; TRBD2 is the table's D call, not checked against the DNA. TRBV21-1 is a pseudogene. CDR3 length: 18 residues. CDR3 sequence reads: CASSKATPGGRGTDTQYF. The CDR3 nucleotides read TGTGCCAGCAGCAAAGCAACCCCTGGCGGGAGGGGCACAGATACGCAGTATTTT.

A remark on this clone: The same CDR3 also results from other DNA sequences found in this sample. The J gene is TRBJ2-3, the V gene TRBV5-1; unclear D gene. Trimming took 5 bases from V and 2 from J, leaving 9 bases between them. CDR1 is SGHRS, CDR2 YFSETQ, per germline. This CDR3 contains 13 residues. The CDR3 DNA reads TGCGCCAGCAGGCCAACGTCCACAGATACGCAGTATTTT. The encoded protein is CASRPTSTDTQYF.

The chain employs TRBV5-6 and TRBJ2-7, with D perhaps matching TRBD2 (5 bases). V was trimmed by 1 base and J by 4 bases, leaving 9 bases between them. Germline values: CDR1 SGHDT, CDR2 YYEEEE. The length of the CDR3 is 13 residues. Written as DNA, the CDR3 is TGTGCCAGCAGCTTGCCGGGAAGGTACGAGCAGTACTTC. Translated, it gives CASSLPGRYEQYF.

DNA for the CDR3: TGTGCCAGCTCAGCTAGGACAGGGTCCTACAATGAGCAGTTCTTC. The encoded protein is CASSARTGSYNEQFF. V usage is TRBV18 and J usage is TRBJ2-1, with TRBD1 matching over 8 bases. The CDR3 consists of 15 residues. The J segment lost 1 base and the V segment lost 5 bases, leaving 4 bases of the junction unmatched. Germline lookup yields CDR1 KGHSH and CDR2 LQKENI.

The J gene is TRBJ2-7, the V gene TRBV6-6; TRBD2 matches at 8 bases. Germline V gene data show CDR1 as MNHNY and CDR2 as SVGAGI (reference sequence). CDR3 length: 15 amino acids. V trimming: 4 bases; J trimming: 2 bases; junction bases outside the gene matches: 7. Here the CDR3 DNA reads TGTGCCAGCAGTTTTGGGACTAGGGCTCCCTACGAGCAGTACTTC. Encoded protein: CASSFGTRAPYEQYF.